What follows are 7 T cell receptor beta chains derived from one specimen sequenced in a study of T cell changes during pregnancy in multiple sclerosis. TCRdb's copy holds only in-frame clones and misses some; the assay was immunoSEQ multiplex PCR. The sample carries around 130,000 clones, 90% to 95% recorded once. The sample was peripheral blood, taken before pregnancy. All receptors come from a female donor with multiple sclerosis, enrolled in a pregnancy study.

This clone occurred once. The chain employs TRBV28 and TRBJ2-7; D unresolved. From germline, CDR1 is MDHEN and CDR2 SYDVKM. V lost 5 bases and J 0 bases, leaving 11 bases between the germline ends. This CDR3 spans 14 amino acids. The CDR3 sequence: CASSPRGPSYEQYF. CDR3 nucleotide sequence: TGTGCCAGCAGTCCCCGCGGTCCCTCCTACGAGCAGTACTTC.

The CDR3 loop is CASSEAAREGRDTQYF. CDR3 nucleotides: TGTGCCAGCAGTGAAGCGGCGCGGGAGGGCCGGGATACGCAGTATTTT. V is TRBV2 and J is TRBJ2-3; 9 nucleotides align to TRBD2. CDR1 and CDR2 (germline): SNHLY, FYNNEI. The CDR3 is made up of 16 amino acids. The J segment lost 6 bases and the V segment lost 0 bases, leaving 7 bases of the junction unmatched.

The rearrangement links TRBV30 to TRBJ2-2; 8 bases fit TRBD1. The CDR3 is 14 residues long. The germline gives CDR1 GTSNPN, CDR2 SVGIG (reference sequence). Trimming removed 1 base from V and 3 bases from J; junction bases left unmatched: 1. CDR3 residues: CAWSGTGYTGELFF. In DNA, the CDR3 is TGTGCCTGGAGTGGGACAGGGTACACCGGGGAGCTGTTTTTT. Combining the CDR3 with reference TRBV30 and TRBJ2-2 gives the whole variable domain SQTIHQWPATLVQPVGSPLSLECTVEGTSNPNLYWYRQAAGRGLQLLFYSVGIGQISSEVPQNLSASRPQDRQFILSSKKLLLSDSGFYLCAWSGTGYTGELFFGEGSRLTVL.

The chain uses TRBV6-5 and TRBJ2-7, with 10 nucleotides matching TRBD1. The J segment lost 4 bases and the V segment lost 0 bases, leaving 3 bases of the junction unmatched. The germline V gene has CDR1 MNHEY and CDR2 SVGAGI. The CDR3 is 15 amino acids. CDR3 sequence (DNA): TGTGCCAGCAGTTACTCTGGGACAGGGGAGTACGAGCAGTACTTC. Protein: CASSYSGTGEYEQYF.

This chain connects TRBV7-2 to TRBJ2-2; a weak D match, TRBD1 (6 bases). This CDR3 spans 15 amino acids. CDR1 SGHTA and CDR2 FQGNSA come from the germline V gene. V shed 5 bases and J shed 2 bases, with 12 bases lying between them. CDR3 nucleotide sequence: TGTGCCAGCAGCCCATTTGGGGGCAACACCGGGGAGCTGTTTTTT. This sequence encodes CASSPFGGNTGELFF. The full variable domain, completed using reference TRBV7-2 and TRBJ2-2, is GAGVSQSPSNKVTEKGKDVELRCDPISGHTALYWYRQSLGQGLEFLIYFQGNSAPDKSGLPSDRFSAERTGGSVSTLTIQRTQQEDSAVYLCASSPFGGNTGELFFGEGSRLTVL.

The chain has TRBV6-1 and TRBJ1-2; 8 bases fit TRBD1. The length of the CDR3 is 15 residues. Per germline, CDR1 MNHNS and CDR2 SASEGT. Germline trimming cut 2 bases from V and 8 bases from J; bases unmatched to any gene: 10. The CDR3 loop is CASSESRTGMQGYTF. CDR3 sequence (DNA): TGTGCCAGCAGTGAAAGTAGGACAGGGATGCAGGGCTACACCTTC.

The CDR3 sequence: CASRLWGLASNEQFF. CDR3 coding DNA: TGTGCCAGCAGGCTTTGGGGACTAGCTTCCAATGAGCAGTTCTTC. The V gene is TRBV5-4, the J gene TRBJ2-1; 9 positions match TRBD2. V gave up 5 bases and J gave up 6 bases; unmatched junction bases: 9. Germline assignment: CDR1 SGHNT and CDR2 YYREEE (reference sequence). The CDR3 totals 15 residues.